The 27 T cell receptor beta chains listed next were all sequenced from one sample in a study of patients and donors after allogeneic stem cell transplantation. Each CDR3 protein gets one entry after TCRdb re-called the RT-PCR reads with MiXCR. The sample has some 40,000 distinct CDR3 sequences, under 40% seen once. The sequencing sample was made of blood, either unsorted or a sorted T cell fraction (not recorded which). Receptors originate from a human donor who was either an allogeneic HSCT recipient or a stem cell or donor lymphocyte infusion donor (not recorded which). It is not recorded whose cells these are; they may come from a transplant donor.

This sequence joins TRBV5-1 and TRBJ1-5; 8 nucleotides agree with TRBD1. This CDR3 has 16 amino acids. Trimming removed 0 bases from V and 5 bases from J; junction bases left unmatched: 7. CDR1 is SGHRS and CDR2 is YFSETQ in the germline V gene. Written as DNA, the CDR3 is TGCGCCAGCAGCTTGGGTTCAGGGGGCGCGGATCAGCCCCAGCATTTT. Translation: CASSLGSGGADQPQHF. Drawing the rest from reference TRBV5-1 and TRBJ1-5, the complete variable domain is KAGVTQTPRYLIKTRGQQVTLSCSPISGHRSVSWYQQTPGQGLQFLFEYFSETQRNKGNFPGRFSGRQFSNSRSEMNVSTLELGDSALYLCASSLGSGGADQPQHFGDGTRLSIL.

The sample holds a few counts of this clonotype. V and J are TRBV29-1 and TRBJ1-1, with D possibly being TRBD1 (6 bases). V gave up 4 bases and J gave up 5 bases, with 8 bases separating them. The germline CDR1 and CDR2 sequences are SQVTM and ANQGSEA. The CDR3 is 11 residues long. CDR3 DNA sequence: TGCAGCGTTGTGGGGGCGACTGAAGCTTTCTTT. Translation: CSVVGATEAFF. Full variable domain (rest looked up from reference TRBV29-1 and TRBJ1-1): SAVISQKPSRDICQRGTSLTIQCQVDSQVTMMFWYRQQPGQSLTLIATANQGSEATYESGFVIDKFPISRPNLTFSTLTVSNMSPEDSSIYLCSVVGATEAFFGQGTRLTVV.

J is TRBJ2-7 and V is TRBV27; the match to TRBD2 covers 13 bases. The CDR3 covers 14 residues. The trim removed 6 bases at V and 2 bases at J, leaving 1 base unmatched. The germline CDR1 and CDR2 sequences are MNHEY and SMNVEV (reference sequence). CDR3 nucleotide sequence: TGTGCCAGCAGAACTAGCGGGAGGGCCTACGAGCAGTACTTC. Its translation is CASRTSGRAYEQYF.

This clonotype was counted between two and nine times. V is TRBV7-9 and J is TRBJ1-1; D gene ambiguous. The CDR3 is 14 residues long. Trimming removed 5 bases at V and 0 bases at J, with 10 bases between. In germline, CDR1 is SEHNR, CDR2 FQNEAQ (reference sequence). CDR3 in amino acids: CASSPDPMNTEAFF. CDR3 in DNA: TGTGCCAGCAGCCCGGACCCCATGAACACTGAAGCTTTCTTT. Complete variable domain (other parts from reference TRBV7-9 and TRBJ1-1): DTGVSQNPRHKITKRGQNVTFRCDPISEHNRLYWYRQTLGQGPEFLTYFQNEAQLEKSRLLSDRFSAERPKGSFSTLEIQRTEQGDSAMYLCASSPDPMNTEAFFGQGTRLTVV.

This clonotype occurred a few times. The chain employs TRBV10-3 and TRBJ2-7; D unresolved. Germline CDR1 ENHRY, CDR2 SYGVKD. V lost 0 bases to trimming and J lost 2 bases, with 5 bases between them. The CDR3 length is 13 residues. CDR3 protein: CAISESPTYEQYF. DNA of the CDR3: TGTGCCATCAGTGAGTCCCCCACCTACGAGCAGTACTTC.

This rearrangement joins TRBV29-1 to TRBJ2-1, with TRBD2 as a possible D gene (6 bases). CDR1 and CDR2 from the germline V gene are SQVTM and ANQGSEA. The germline V and J ends were trimmed by 4 bases and 3 bases, with 13 bases remaining between them. This CDR3 is 14 amino acids long. The CDR3 region is CSVVSWGDYNEQFF. The CDR3 DNA follows: TGCAGCGTTGTTAGTTGGGGGGACTACAATGAGCAGTTCTTC.

V gene TRBV6-6 combines with J gene TRBJ1-2; 11 nucleotides line up with TRBD1. The V segment lost 5 bases and the J segment 2 bases; nucleotides outside the gene matches: 7. CDR1 MNHNY and CDR2 SVGAGI come from the germline V gene (reference sequence). This CDR3 is built from 16 residues. The chain's CDR3 is CASSPPRDRGNYGYTF. The CDR3 DNA reads as TGTGCCAGCAGTCCCCCCCGGGACAGGGGGAACTATGGCTACACCTTC.

The genes are TRBV5-1 and TRBJ1-2; D is perhaps TRBD1 (6 bases). Trimming shortened V by 3 bases and J by 0 bases, and 12 bases separated the two germline ends. The CDR3 has 15 residues. CDR1 and CDR2 from the germline V gene are SGHRS and YFSETQ. This chain's CDR3 is CASSSGAGTNYGYTF. CDR3 nucleotides: TGCGCCAGCAGCTCGGGGGCAGGGACTAACTATGGCTACACCTTC.

The rearrangement links TRBV12-3 or TRBV12-4 to TRBJ2-2; D is ambiguous. V lost 6 bases and J 3 bases, leaving 8 bases between the germline ends. This CDR3 has 13 residues. The CDR3 DNA follows: TGTGCCAGCAGCGACGGATACACCGGGGAGCTGTTTTTT. As protein: CASSDGYTGELFF.

The chain is built from TRBV13 and TRBJ2-1; weak D call: TRBD2 (5 bases). CDR1 is PRHDT and CDR2 is FYEKMQ in the germline V gene (reference sequence). Trimming removed 7 bases from V and 3 bases from J, with 13 bases in between. This CDR3 contains 14 residues. CDR3: CASTTEVDYNEQFF. The CDR3 region has the DNA TGTGCCAGCACCACGGAGGTGGACTACAATGAGCAGTTCTTC.

This chain connects TRBV10-3 to TRBJ1-1; a weak D match, TRBD1 (5 bases). The germline V gene has CDR1 ENHRY and CDR2 SYGVKD. V lost 4 bases and J 10 bases, leaving 16 bases between the germline ends. The CDR3 contains 13 residues. In DNA, the CDR3 is TGTGCCATCAGTGGACAGCCTCCCGAGCGAGCTTTCTTT. Protein: CAISGQPPERAFF.

This clonotype has only a few counts. This chain joins TRBV14 and TRBJ2-3; D not certain. Germline CDR1 and CDR2: SGHDN and FVKESK. Trimming stripped 4 bases from V and 4 bases from J, with 12 bases between. The CDR3 has 14 residues. CDR3 in amino acids: CASSLLGQPDTQYF. The CDR3 DNA sequence: TGTGCCAGCAGCCTTCTGGGCCAGCCAGATACGCAGTATTTT. Using reference TRBV14 and TRBJ2-3 for the parts outside the CDR3, the full variable domain is EAGVTQFPSHSVIEKGQTVTLRCDPISGHDNLYWYRRVMGKEIKFLLHFVKESKQDESGMPNNRFLAERTGGTYSTLKVQPAELEDSGVYFCASSLLGQPDTQYFGPGTRLTVL.

In this sample, this clonotype turned up a few times. V and J are TRBV12-5 and TRBJ2-5; D not certain. The CDR3 has 11 residues. The V and J ends lost 2 bases and 5 bases respectively, with 3 bases between them. Germline loops: CDR1 LGHNT, CDR2 FRNRAP. The CDR3 reads CASGLLETQYF. CDR3 sequence (DNA): TGTGCTAGTGGTTTGTTGGAGACCCAGTACTTC.

This chain links TRBV7-2 with TRBJ1-4; D possibly corresponds to TRBD1 (5 bases). Trimming shortened V by 9 bases and J by 3 bases, and 14 bases separated the two germline ends. The CDR3 totals 14 residues. The germline V gene encodes CDR1 SGHTA and CDR2 FQGNSA. CDR3: CASKLGRANEKLFF. CDR3 sequence (DNA): TGTGCCAGTAAACTGGGGCGTGCTAATGAAAAACTGTTTTTT.

This clonotype was recorded many times. The chain links TRBV4-3 to TRBJ1-6; TRBD1 is a possible D gene (6 bases). The length of the CDR3 is 15 residues. The germline V gene has CDR1 LGHNA and CDR2 YSLEER. V gave up 0 bases and J gave up 8 bases, with 11 bases separating them. CDR3 sequence: CASSQDFGGHSPLHF. CDR3 bases: TGCGCCAGCAGCCAAGATTTCGGGGGGCATTCACCCCTCCACTTT.

The chain links TRBV28 to TRBJ1-2; D call uncertain. Trimming left V 7 bases short and J 8 bases short, with 14 bases between. Germline-derived CDR1 and CDR2 are MDHEN and SYDVKM. This CDR3 comprises 12 residues. CDR3 sequence: CASKDAPIGYTF. CDR3 bases: TGTGCCAGCAAGGACGCCCCTATCGGCTACACCTTC.

This clonotype was observed many times. The chain is built from TRBV12-3 or TRBV12-4 and TRBJ1-1; D perhaps matches TRBD1 (5 bases). CDR3 length: 12 amino acids. The V end was cut by 6 bases, the J end by 3 bases, with 8 bases between. The CDR3 DNA sequence: TGTGCCAGCAGCCCCAGGGACACTGAAGCTTTCTTT. Translated, it gives CASSPRDTEAFF.

The CDR3 DNA follows: TGTGCCAGCAGAACCCGGGACCCCTCCTACAATGAGCAGTTCTTC. This codes for CASRTRDPSYNEQFF. The chain is built from TRBV6-2 or TRBV6-3 and TRBJ2-1, with D perhaps assigned TRBD1 or TRBD2 (5 bases each). CDR1 is MNHEY, CDR2 SVGEGT, per germline. Trimming removed 6 bases at V and 0 bases at J, with 12 bases between. This CDR3 contains 15 residues.

CDR3 amino acids: CASSLQGLTGNTIYF. For the CDR3, the DNA is TGTGCCAGCAGTTTGCAGGGGCTGACTGGAAACACCATATATTTT. The chain couples TRBV28 to TRBJ1-3; a possible D gene is TRBD1 (6 bases). V dropped 3 bases and J dropped 2 bases, with 11 bases sitting between them. The CDR3 sequence is 15 residues long. CDR1 is MDHEN and CDR2 is SYDVKM in the germline V gene.

A few counts support this clonotype. The genes are TRBV5-1 and TRBJ2-1; D unresolved. This CDR3 region has 15 residues. Trimming took off 6 bases at V and 2 bases at J, with 15 bases between the two ends. CDR1 is SGHRS and CDR2 is YFSETQ in the germline V gene. DNA for the CDR3: TGCGCCAGCAACCCGGTAGGGATGACCTACAATGAGCAGTTCTTC. Its protein product is CASNPVGMTYNEQFF.

As for this clonotype: A read error may account for a junction end that differs from germline. The chain uses TRBV24-1 and TRBJ2-7, with D maybe TRBD2 (5 bases). This CDR3 is 12 amino acids long. Germline V gene lookup returns CDR1 KGHDR and CDR2 SFDVKD. CDR3 DNA sequence: TGTGCCACGAGTGGGGAGTTGGATAAGCAGTACTTC. It specifies CATSGELDKQYF.

The rearrangement joins TRBV28 to TRBJ1-1; D gene ambiguous. This CDR3 is built from 14 residues. From germline, CDR1 is MDHEN and CDR2 SYDVKM. V was cut by 3 bases and J by 1 base, with 9 bases left in between. The CDR3 loop reads CASSFLPQNTEAFF. The DNA of the CDR3 is TGTGCCAGCAGTTTCTTACCCCAGAACACTGAAGCTTTCTTT.

The chain employs TRBV6-5 and TRBJ2-1; TRBD2 might be the D (5 bases). Between the trimmed V and J ends, which lost 2 bases and 0 bases, there was a span of 8 bases. This CDR3 contains 15 residues. Per germline, CDR1 MNHEY and CDR2 SVGAGI. CDR3 in amino acids: CASSYGELSYNEQFF. The CDR3 nucleotides are TGTGCCAGCAGTTACGGGGAGCTCTCCTACAATGAGCAGTTCTTC.

This clonotype was detected only a few times. The rearrangement uses TRBV5-5 and TRBJ1-5, with D tentatively TRBD1 (6 bases). This CDR3 is 16 amino acids long. Trimming stripped 2 bases from V and 5 bases from J, with 17 bases between. Germline V lookup: CDR1 SGHKS, CDR2 YYEKEE (reference sequence). This CDR3 is CASSFLGRGVYQPQHF. CDR3 nucleotides: TGTGCCAGCAGCTTCCTCGGCAGGGGTGTATATCAGCCCCAGCATTTT.

The rearrangement joins TRBV7-9 to TRBJ2-7, with D unresolved. Germline V gene sequence: CDR1 SEHNR, CDR2 FQNEAQ (reference sequence). Trimming removed 5 bases from V and 3 bases from J, with 8 bases in between. CDR3 length equals 12 residues. CDR3 amino acids: CASSLPNYEQYF. In nucleotides, the CDR3 is TGTGCCAGCAGCCTCCCTAACTACGAGCAGTACTTC.

The chain is built from TRBV20-1 and TRBJ2-7; possible D gene TRBD2, 6 bases. This CDR3 contains 12 residues. The V gene lost 0 bases and the J gene lost 4 bases, with 7 bases spanning the gap. Germline CDR1 and CDR2: DFQATT and SNEGSKA (reference sequence). CDR3 amino acids: CSAREAGYEQYF. As DNA, the CDR3 is TGCAGTGCTAGAGAGGCGGGATACGAGCAGTACTTC.

The rearrangement uses TRBV20-1 and TRBJ1-5; D is perhaps TRBD1 (5 bases). CDR1 is DFQATT, CDR2 SNEGSKA, per germline (reference sequence). Trimming removed 0 bases from V and 5 bases from J, with 14 bases in between. The CDR3 is made up of 15 amino acids. The CDR3 nucleotides are TGCAGTGCTAGAGATAGACGGCAGGGTTATCAGCCCCAGCATTTT. Its protein is CSARDRRQGYQPQHF.